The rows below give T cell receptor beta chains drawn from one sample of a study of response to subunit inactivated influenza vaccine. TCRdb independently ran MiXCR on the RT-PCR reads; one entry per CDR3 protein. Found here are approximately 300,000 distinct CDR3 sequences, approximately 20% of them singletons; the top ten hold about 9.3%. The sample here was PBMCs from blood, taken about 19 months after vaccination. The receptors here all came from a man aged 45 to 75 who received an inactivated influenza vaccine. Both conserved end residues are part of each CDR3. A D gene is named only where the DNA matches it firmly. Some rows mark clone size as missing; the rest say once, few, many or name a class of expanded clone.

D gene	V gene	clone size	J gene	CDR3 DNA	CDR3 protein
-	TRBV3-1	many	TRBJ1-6	TGTGCCAGCAGCCCGTCGGTTCAAGGGAATTCACCCCTCCACTTT	CASSPSVQGNSPLHF
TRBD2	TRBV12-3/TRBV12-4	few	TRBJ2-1	TGTGCCAGCAGGCCGGGACTAGCGGGAAATAATGAGCAGTTCTTC	CASRPGLAGNNEQFF
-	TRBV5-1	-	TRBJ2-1	TGCGCCAGCTTCCTACAGGGTGGGGATGAGCAGTTCTTC	CASFLQGGDEQFF
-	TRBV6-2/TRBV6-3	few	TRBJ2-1	TGTGCCAGCAGTTACTCCGGGCCACGGGCGTACAATGAGCAGTTCTTC	CASSYSGPRAYNEQFF
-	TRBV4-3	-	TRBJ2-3	TGCGCCAGCAGCCAAGAGAAAGGGAGAACAGATACGCAGTATTTT	CASSQEKGRTDTQYF
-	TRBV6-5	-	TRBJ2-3	TGTGCCAGCAGTTCCGGCTTTACTAGCACAGATACGCAGTATTTT	CASSSGFTSTDTQYF
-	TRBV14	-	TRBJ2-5	TGTGCCAGCAGCCAAGATCTGGGGGAAGAGACCCAGTACTTC	CASSQDLGEETQYF
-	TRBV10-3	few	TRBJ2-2	TGTGCCATCAGCCCGGTCCTGCGGCAGGGGAATGCCGGGGAGCTGTTTTTT	CAISPVLRQGNAGELFF
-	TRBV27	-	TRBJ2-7	TGTGCCAGCAGTTTATCCGCGACAGGCCCCACCTACGAGCAGTACTTC	CASSLSATGPTYEQYF
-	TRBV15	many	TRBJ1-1	TGTGCCACCAGCAGAGATCGATATTACACTGAAGCTTTCTTT	CATSRDRYYTEAFF
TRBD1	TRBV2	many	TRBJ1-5	TGTGCCAGCAGGGAGGGACAGAGTGGCAATCAGCCCCAGCATTTT	CASREGQSGNQPQHF
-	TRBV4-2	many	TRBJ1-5	TGTGCCAGCAGCCAAGGGGATGGGGGAGCAATTCATCAGCCCCAGCATTTT	CASSQGDGGAIHQPQHF
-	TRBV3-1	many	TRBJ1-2	TGTGCCAGCAGTCCACTCACTAACTATGGCTACACCTTC	CASSPLTNYGYTF
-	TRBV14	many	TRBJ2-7	TGTGCCAGCAGCCTTAAGACTATCCCCGAGCAGTACTTC	CASSLKTIPEQYF
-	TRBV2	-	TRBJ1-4	TGTGCCAGCAGTGAATGGGAAAAACTGTTTTTT	CASSEWEKLFF
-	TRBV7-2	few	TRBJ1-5	TGTGCCAGCAGCTTAGGGAGTAGGTCGGGGCAGCCCCAGCATTTT	CASSLGSRSGQPQHF
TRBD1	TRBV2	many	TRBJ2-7	TGTGCCAGCAGTGAAAAAGGATCGGACAGGGCCTACGAGCAGTACTTC	CASSEKGSDRAYEQYF
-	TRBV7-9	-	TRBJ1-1	TGTGCCAGCAGCTTGGGTCAGGGGATGGTAGGGAACACTGAAGCTTTCTTT	CASSLGQGMVGNTEAFF
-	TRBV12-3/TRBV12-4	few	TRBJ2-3	TGTGCCAGCAGTTTCAGACAGGGAGGGGATACGCAGTATTTT	CASSFRQGGDTQYF
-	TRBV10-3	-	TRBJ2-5	TGTGCCATCAGTGGGGTCACGGGCCTCCAAAGGGGAGAGACCCAGTACTTC	CAISGVTGLQRGETQYF
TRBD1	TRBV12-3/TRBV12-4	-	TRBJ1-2	TGTGCCAGCGGGGGGACAGTCCTATCCTTTAGCTACACCTTC	CASGGTVLSFSYTF
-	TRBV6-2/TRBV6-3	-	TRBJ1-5	TGTGCCAGCAGTTACGGCAGGGTTGGCAATCAGCCCCAGCATTTT	CASSYGRVGNQPQHF
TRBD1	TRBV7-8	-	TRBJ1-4	TGTGCCAGCAGCTTAGCGACCGGGACAGAGGCGTTTTTT	CASSLATGTEAFF
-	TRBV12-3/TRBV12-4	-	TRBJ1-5	TGTGCCAGTGCCCCGGGACCCTACAATCAGCCCCAGCATTTT	CASAPGPYNQPQHF